This entry describes one T cell receptor beta chain. Its cognate antigen is unknown. This sample is drawn from a study of cytomegalovirus exposure and HLA in healthy donors. V lost 6 bases to trimming and J lost 0 bases; unmatched junction nucleotides: 6. Germline lookup yields CDR1 LGHNA and CDR2 YNFKEQ. CDR3 length: 15 amino acids. Donors in the study were healthy people who gave bone marrow. Study findings and constraints: The study dropped some indistinguishable V segments, TRBV6-2 and TRBV6-3 among them. Most TCR beta V segments were productive about 87% or about 30% of the time in an earlier analysis.

The PCR used 60 Vbeta and 13 Jbeta primers. Clones were sequenced by immunoSEQ multiplex PCR, and TCRdb holds only the in-frame ones, with some missing. The data show about 150,000 clones, around 70% seen once. The source is a man aged 25 to 45 in good health and CMV-seronegative. The chain combines TRBV4-2 with TRBJ2-7, with 9 bases matching TRBD1. The sequencing input was PBMCs. DNA for the CDR3: TGTGCCAGCAGACTAACAGGGGGCGCCTCCTACGAGCAGTACTTC. Amino acids: CASRLTGGASYEQYF.